This T cell receptor beta chain was profiled in a study of blood T cell repertoires in COVID-19. Study at large: There were acute and convalescent COVID-19 samples, and they came from the United States, Italy and Spain. T cells, B-cell-depleted T cells, or PBMCs supplied cDNA or gDNA.

Source study methods: It was from reference gene primer amplification that nucleated cell counts were estimated. Assay used: immunoSEQ multiplex PCR; TCRdb lists only in-frame clones, some missing. V and J calls plus clone size are reproduced from that table; the DNA served to infer D and trimming. Of more than 130,000 clones listed, about 90% are singletons. V dropped 10 bases and J dropped 1 base, with 10 bases sitting between them. The CDR3 is 12 amino acids. The germline CDR1 and CDR2 sequences are MNHEY and SMNVEV (reference sequence). Sequenced material: peripheral blood. This receptor was taken from a man in his fifties with active or convalescent COVID-19. The chain links TRBV27 to TRBJ1-1; the D gene is possibly TRBD1 (6 bases). The CDR3 region has the DNA TGTGCCACCATGACAGGGAACACTGAAGCTTTCTTT. Residues: CATMTGNTEAFF.